These 22 T cell receptor beta chains were sequenced from one sample in a study of blood T cell repertoires in COVID-19. Clones were read by immunoSEQ multiplex PCR, and TCRdb kept only the in-frame ones, dropping some. The sample comprises approximately 110,000 clones, more than 65% of which are singletons, and 1.5% to 1.8% rests with the top ten. Sequencing was performed on peripheral blood. The source of these receptors is a man aged 50-60 years with acute or convalescent COVID-19.

The chain recombines TRBV3-1 (or the pseudogene TRBV3-2) with TRBJ1-6; 9 bases are a match to TRBD1. Germline lookup yields CDR1 LGHDT and CDR2 YNNKEL (reference sequence). V lost 4 bases to trimming and J lost 9 bases; unmatched junction nucleotides: 4. The CDR3 consists of 14 residues. CDR3 loop: CASSRDREGSPLHF. Here the CDR3 DNA reads TGTGCCAGCAGCCGGGACAGGGAAGGTTCACCCCTCCACTTT.

This clone occurred a few times. In the same sample, other DNA sequences code for this CDR3. The J gene is TRBJ1-5, the V gene TRBV2; the match to TRBD1 covers 8 bases. From germline, CDR1 is SNHLY and CDR2 FYNNEI. This CDR3 is built from 13 residues. The ends lost 6 bases at V and 7 bases at J; junction bases unmatched: 5. The CDR3 nucleotides read TGTGCCAGCAGAGGACAGGGCGGGCAGCCCCAGCATTTT. Translation: CASRGQGGQPQHF.

V usage is TRBV19 and J usage is TRBJ1-1; 11 bases map to TRBD1. This CDR3 has 14 amino acids. V gave up 7 bases and J gave up 10 bases; unmatched junction bases: 11. Germline V gene sequence: CDR1 LNHDA, CDR2 SQIVND (reference sequence). Written as DNA, the CDR3 is TGTGCCAGTACTGCGGACAGGGGGCGGAGGTTAGCTTTCTTT. Translated: CASTADRGRRLAFF. The full variable domain, with the rest looked up from reference TRBV19 and TRBJ1-1, is DGGITQSPKYLFRKEGQNVTLSCEQNLNHDAMYWYRQDPGQGLRLIYYSQIVNDFQKGDIAEGYSVSREKKESFPLTVTSAQKNPTAFYLCASTADRGRRLAFFGQGTRLTVV.

The chain couples TRBV28 to TRBJ2-7, with D perhaps matching TRBD2 (6 bases). The V end lost 9 bases, the J end lost 6 bases, and 15 bases lay between the germline ends. CDR3 size: 12 residues. Germline V gives CDR1 MDHEN, CDR2 SYDVKM. The CDR3 reads CASMGGGSEQYF. CDR3 coding DNA: TGTGCCAGTATGGGGGGTGGGAGCGAGCAGTACTTC.

This clone turned up a few times. The chain recombines TRBV6-5 with TRBJ2-1; weak D call: TRBD1 (5 bases). The CDR3 is 13 residues long. Germline CDR1 is MNHEY and CDR2 is SVGAGI. Trimming pared 6 bases from V and 3 bases from J, leaving 9 bases between. CDR3 DNA: TGTGCCAGCAGGGACAACTACTACAATGAGCAGTTCTTC. Protein product: CASRDNYYNEQFF.

The rearrangement uses TRBV28 and TRBJ1-1; 7 bases align to TRBD1. The V gene's germline CDR1 is MDHEN and CDR2 SYDVKM. The ends lost 11 bases at V and 12 bases at J; junction bases unmatched: 12. The CDR3 runs to 11 residues. CDR3 region: CAGTQQGWPFF. CDR3 nucleotide sequence: TGTGCCGGCACCCAACAGGGGTGGCCTTTCTTT.

The chain has TRBV7-2 and TRBJ2-2; 7 bases fit TRBD1. The CDR3 sequence is 14 residues long. J was trimmed by 6 bases and V by 6 bases; bases with no gene match: 7. Looked up from germline, CDR1 is SGHTA and CDR2 is FQGNSA. In DNA form, the CDR3 reads TGTGCCAGCAGAGTTACAGGGGCCGCCGGGGAGCTGTTTTTT. This sequence encodes CASRVTGAAGELFF.

This clone was observed a few times. This chain uses TRBV6-2 or TRBV6-3 with TRBJ1-2, with TRBD1 identical over 7 bases. The trim removed 5 bases at V and 14 bases at J, leaving 8 bases unmatched. The CDR3 length is 11 residues. CDR1 MNHEY and CDR2 SVGEGT come from the germline V gene. CDR3 loop: CASSLEGAKTF. As DNA, the CDR3 is TGTGCCAGCAGTCTCGAGGGGGCGAAGACCTTC.

This clone is a singleton in its sample. DNA of the CDR3: TGTGCCAGCAGCGGTAGTGCGGGGGCGCGGGGCTACACCTTC. Translating gives CASSGSAGARGYTF. V and J are TRBV9 and TRBJ1-2; maybe TRBD1 (6 bases). This CDR3 region has 14 residues. Germline CDR1 is SGDLS and CDR2 is YYNGEE. The V and J ends lost 3 bases and 8 bases respectively, with 17 bases between them.

The chain combines TRBV6-5 with TRBJ1-2, with D unclear. CDR1 and CDR2 (germline): MNHEY, SVGAGI. The CDR3 extends over 14 amino acids. Trimming took 10 bases from V and 2 from J, leaving 17 bases between them. DNA for the CDR3: TGTGCCACCGGCCCCCCGGGGTACAACTATGGCTACACCTTC. Translated: CATGPPGYNYGYTF.

The chain carries TRBV7-9 and TRBJ2-3; 7 bases match TRBD2. V lost 5 bases and J lost 5; bases outside the gene matches: 13. The CDR3 contains 16 residues. The germline V gene encodes CDR1 SEHNR and CDR2 FQNEAQ (reference sequence). The CDR3 nucleotides read TGTGCCAGCAGCCCCGACCGGGGGGAAGGTATAGATACGCAGTATTTT. Residues: CASSPDRGEGIDTQYF.

This chain uses TRBV5-1 with TRBJ2-7; D uncertain. The germline V and J ends were trimmed by 0 bases and 5 bases, with 12 bases remaining between them. Germline CDR1 and CDR2: SGHRS and YFSETQ. The CDR3 has 14 residues. CDR3 DNA sequence: TGCGCCAGCAGCTTGGACATGCTGCTCGACGAGCAGTACTTC. As protein: CASSLDMLLDEQYF.

The chain combines TRBV3-1 (or the pseudogene TRBV3-2) with TRBJ2-1, with 9 bases aligning to TRBD2. Trimming at V came to 6 bases and at J to 2 bases, leaving 5 bases not matched to a gene. CDR1 and CDR2 from the germline V gene are LGHDT and YNNKEL (reference sequence). The CDR3 runs 15 residues. Written as DNA, the CDR3 is TGTGCCAGCAGGCGCGGGGGGGCCACCTACAATGAGCAGTTCTTC. It yields the protein CASRRGGATYNEQFF.

The V and J genes are TRBV3-1 (or the pseudogene TRBV3-2) and TRBJ2-1; 8 nucleotides agree with TRBD2. Germline lookup yields CDR1 LGHDT and CDR2 YNNKEL (reference sequence). The CDR3 totals 15 residues. V lost 1 base, J lost 8 bases, and 7 bases stayed unmatched. CDR3 sequence: CASSQGAGGSYEQFF. CDR3 DNA sequence: TGTGCCAGCAGCCAAGGGGCGGGAGGCTCCTATGAGCAGTTCTTC.

V usage is TRBV6-6 and J usage is TRBJ1-1, with D tentatively TRBD1 (5 bases). CDR3 length: 16 amino acids. V dropped 6 bases and J dropped 1 base, with 18 bases sitting between them. The germline V gene has CDR1 MNHNY and CDR2 SVGAGI (reference sequence). As DNA, the CDR3 is TGTGCCAGCAGGCAAGGAGCGCAGGGTTGGAACACTGAAGCTTTCTTT. This codes for CASRQGAQGWNTEAFF.

The chain is built from TRBV6-5 and TRBJ1-1; 11 nucleotides agree with TRBD1. J was trimmed by 4 bases and V by 7 bases; bases with no gene match: 8. This CDR3 region has 15 residues. Germline V gene data show CDR1 as MNHEY and CDR2 as SVGAGI. Here the CDR3 reads CASTRDRGFGTEAFF. CDR3 nucleotide sequence: TGTGCCAGCACCCGGGACAGGGGGTTCGGCACTGAAGCTTTCTTT.

This clone was seen a handful of times. The rearrangement links TRBV7-9 to TRBJ1-1; D is possibly TRBD1 (5 bases). The germline V and J ends were trimmed by 6 bases and 4 bases, with 12 bases remaining between them. The germline V gene encodes CDR1 SEHNR and CDR2 FQNEAQ (reference sequence). The CDR3 covers 13 residues. CDR3 nucleotide sequence: TGTGCCAGCAGGGAAGGGGTTGGCACTGAAGCTTTCTTT. It codes for CASREGVGTEAFF.

This rearrangement joins TRBV20-1 to TRBJ1-1, with no clear D. This CDR3 is 17 amino acids long. The germline V and J ends were trimmed by 3 bases and 3 bases, with 23 bases remaining between them. Germline CDR1 and CDR2: DFQATT and SNEGSKA (reference sequence). The CDR3 sequence is CSASTAVPFPGDTEAFF. The CDR3 DNA reads TGCAGTGCTAGTACGGCAGTTCCGTTTCCAGGTGACACTGAAGCTTTCTTT.

V is TRBV9 and J is TRBJ2-3; 10 nucleotides line up with TRBD2. This CDR3 has 16 amino acids. V was pared by 0 bases and J by 4 bases, with 5 bases of the junction left unmatched. Germline lookup yields CDR1 SGDLS and CDR2 YYNGEE. CDR3 nucleotides: TGTGCCAGCAGCGTAGGTGGGGGACTAGCGTCAGATACGCAGTATTTT. Amino acid sequence: CASSVGGGLASDTQYF.

For this clone: This sample also contains other DNA sequences that code for the same CDR3. J is TRBJ1-6 and V is TRBV10-2, with a tentative D call TRBD1 (6 bases). The CDR3 covers 15 residues. Trimming cost V 0 bases and J 10 bases, with 13 bases left between them. Germline assignment: CDR1 WSHSY and CDR2 SAAADI. The CDR3 loop is CASSESTRGDSPLHF. The CDR3 coding sequence is TGCGCCAGCAGTGAGTCGACCAGGGGTGACTCACCCCTCCACTTT.

Here the CDR3 DNA reads TGTGCCAGCAGCTTGGACAGGGGAAATTCACCCCTCCACTTT. This sequence encodes CASSLDRGNSPLHF. The chain links TRBV5-4 to TRBJ1-6; TRBD1 matches 7 bases. With V trimmed by 0 bases and J by 7 bases, 1 base remained unmatched. The CDR3 totals 14 residues. Looked up from germline, CDR1 is SGHNT and CDR2 is YYREEE (reference sequence).

This clone was found once. The chain uses TRBV6-5 and TRBJ1-2, with a possible D match to TRBD1 (5 bases). This CDR3 has 14 residues. CDR1 is MNHEY and CDR2 is SVGAGI in the germline V gene. V shed 2 bases and J shed 5 bases, with 12 bases lying between them. The CDR3 coding sequence is TGTGCCAGCAGTTACGTAGGGTCAGGGTATGGCTACACCTTC. Its protein is CASSYVGSGYGYTF.